What follows is one TCR beta chain and its context. Time point in this sample: persistent/refractory GD, antithyroid drugs over 5 years with positive TRAb. The TCR library was made from RNA that had been extracted from PBMCs in TRIzol. This sample stems from a study of regulatory T cells in long-lasting Graves disease. Arm-PCR of CDR3 regions with iRepertoire HTBI primers generated TCR beta libraries. MiXCR was run by TCRdb on the multiplex PCR reads, yielding one entry per CDR3 protein. The table lists roughly 500,000 distinct CDR3 sequences, less than 25% of them singletons. The germline V gene has CDR1 LNHNV and CDR2 YYDKDF (reference sequence). The CDR3 sequence is 13 residues long. V shed 8 bases and J 2 bases; nucleotides not matched to a gene: 3.

The V call is TRBV15, the J call TRBJ2-3; TRBD1 matches 8 bases. This clonotype originated in a female donor with Graves disease. Sequencing used peripheral blood mononuclear cells (PBMCs), obtained when the disease was refractory, from a patient treated with antithyroid drugs. The CDR3: CATSGGLTDTQYF. CDR3 in DNA: TGTGCCACCTCAGGGGGCCTCACAGATACGCAGTATTTT. The full variable domain, rest sourced from reference TRBV15 and TRBJ2-3, is DAMVIQNPRYQVTQFGKPVTLSCSQTLNHNVMYWYQQKSSQAPKLLFHYYDKDFNNEADTPDNFQSRRPNTSFCFLDIRSPGLGDTAMYLCATSGGLTDTQYFGPGTRLTVL.